What follows describes a single T cell receptor beta chain. This sample is drawn from a study of technical replicates of blood from four donors. Profiling relied on immunoSEQ multiplex PCR, and the TCRdb table lists in-frame clones only, not all of them. Here the sample spans 80,000 or so clones, 95% to 98% being singletons. V was clipped by 4 bases and J by 1 base; unmatched bases: 5. This CDR3 region has 14 residues. CDR1 SGHDT and CDR2 YYEEEE come from the germline V gene. V usage is TRBV5-6 and J usage is TRBJ2-7; 7 positions match TRBD1. Sequenced sample: T cells isolated from PBMCs. This clonotype was obtained from a human donor in good health. The CDR3 sequence: CASSNWDSSYEQYF. The DNA for the CDR3 is TGTGCCAGCAGCAACTGGGACAGTTCCTACGAGCAGTACTTC.